This TCR beta chain appears in the sequencing data of a study of T and B cells in COVID-19 patients. This clonotype was observed a handful of times. TRB rearrangements were amplified by multiplex PCR with BIOMED2 TRB-A/B primers. From the multiplex PCR reads, TCRdb called clonotypes with MiXCR, one entry per CDR3 protein. The sample has several thousand distinct CDR3 sequences, roughly a quarter seen once. Blood genomic DNA input for TRB amplification was about 240-500 ng. This CDR3 is 14 amino acids long. Trimming took 5 bases from V and 4 from J, leaving 14 bases between them. Looked up from germline, CDR1 is MNHEY and CDR2 is SVGAGI.

This receptor was obtained from a human donor with active COVID-19. Material for sequencing was blood. V is TRBV6-5 and J is TRBJ2-5; maybe TRBD1 (6 bases). As DNA, the CDR3 is TGTGCCAGCAGTGGATCCTACAGGGCAGAGACCCAGTACTTC. Translating it yields CASSGSYRAETQYF.